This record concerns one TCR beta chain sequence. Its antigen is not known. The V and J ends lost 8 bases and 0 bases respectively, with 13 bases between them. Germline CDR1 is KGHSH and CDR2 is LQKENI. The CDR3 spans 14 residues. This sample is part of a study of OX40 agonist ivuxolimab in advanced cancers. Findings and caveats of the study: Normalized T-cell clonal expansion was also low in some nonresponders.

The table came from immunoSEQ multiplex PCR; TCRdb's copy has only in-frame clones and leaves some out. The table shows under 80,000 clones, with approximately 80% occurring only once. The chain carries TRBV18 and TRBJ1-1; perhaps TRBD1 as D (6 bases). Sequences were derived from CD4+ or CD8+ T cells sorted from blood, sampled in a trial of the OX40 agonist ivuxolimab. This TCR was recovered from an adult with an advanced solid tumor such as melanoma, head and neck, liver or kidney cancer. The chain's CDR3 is CASGRQEMNTEAFF. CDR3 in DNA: TGTGCCAGCGGACGACAGGAGATGAACACTGAAGCTTTCTTT. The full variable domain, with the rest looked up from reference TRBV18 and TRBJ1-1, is NAGVMQNPRHLVRRRGQEARLRCSPMKGHSHVYWYRQLPEEGLKFMVYLQKENIIDESGMPKERFSAEFPKEGPSILRIQQVVRGDSAAYFCASGRQEMNTEAFFGQGTRLTVV.